The sequence of this T cell receptor beta chain was determined in a study of shared clonotypes between healthy human individuals. Study findings and constraints: Non-shared clonotypes showed lower generation probabilities than clonotypes common to all four donors.

Comment on this clone: The antigen remains undetermined.

CD45RO+ cells were combined with CCR7-negative CD45RA+ TemRA cells to form CD8 memory. In the sorted-subset replicate PCRs, 150 to 200 ng DNA, roughly 30,000 T cell genomes, was used. In the study's own analysis: Junction-only immunoSEQ sequences carried no quality scores, so filtering differed. Repertoires were generated with immunoSEQ multiplex PCR, while TCRdb's copy carries only in-frame clones and drops some. V and J calls and clone size are given by that table; D and trimming were obtained from the DNA. Of approximately 710,000 clones listed, roughly 88% are singletons. With 1 base removed from V and 2 bases from J, the gap between germline ends came to 9 bases. The germline CDR1 and CDR2 sequences are SGHAT and FQNNGV. The CDR3 is 15 amino acids.

The source material was memory CD8+ T cells from PBMCs. Subset of the sample: CD45RO+ cells pooled with CCR7-negative TemRA cells. This chain uses TRBV11-2 with TRBJ2-1; D possibly corresponds to TRBD1 (6 bases). The sequence was obtained from a man younger than 35 in good health. Some clones in this sample may be carry-over from other donors' samples. CDR3 sequence: CASSLVGDTYNEQFF. As DNA, the CDR3 is TGTGCCAGCAGCTTAGTAGGGGACACCTACAATGAGCAGTTCTTC.